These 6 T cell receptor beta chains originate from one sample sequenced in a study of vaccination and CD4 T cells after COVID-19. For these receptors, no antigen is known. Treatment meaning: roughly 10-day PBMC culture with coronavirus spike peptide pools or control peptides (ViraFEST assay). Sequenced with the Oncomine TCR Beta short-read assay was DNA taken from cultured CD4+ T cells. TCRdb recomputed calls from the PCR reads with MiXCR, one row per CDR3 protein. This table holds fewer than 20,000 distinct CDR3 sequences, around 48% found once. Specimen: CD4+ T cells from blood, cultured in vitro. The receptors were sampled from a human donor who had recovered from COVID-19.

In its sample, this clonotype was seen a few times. This CDR3 reads CSARVPSGTPEGETQYF. The CDR3 region has the DNA TGCAGTGCCAGGGTCCCCTCCGGGACTCCCGAGGGAGAGACCCAGTACTTC. The gene calls are TRBV20-1 and TRBJ2-5, with TRBD2 as a possible D gene (6 bases). Germline CDR1 DFQATT, CDR2 SNEGSKA (reference sequence). The CDR3 extends over 17 amino acids. Trimming removed 6 bases at V and 4 bases at J, with 27 bases between.

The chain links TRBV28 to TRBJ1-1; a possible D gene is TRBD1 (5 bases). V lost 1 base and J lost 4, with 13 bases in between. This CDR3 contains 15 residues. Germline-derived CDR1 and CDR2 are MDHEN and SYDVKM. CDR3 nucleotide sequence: TGTGCCAGCAGTTTATTCGCAGGGAGGGTCACTGAAGCTTTCTTT. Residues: CASSLFAGRVTEAFF.

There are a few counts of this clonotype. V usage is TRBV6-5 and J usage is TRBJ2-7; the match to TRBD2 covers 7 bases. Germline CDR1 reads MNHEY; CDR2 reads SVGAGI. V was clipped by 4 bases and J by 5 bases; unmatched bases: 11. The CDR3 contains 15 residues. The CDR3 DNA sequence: TGTGCCAGCAGTTCCAACGAGCGGGAACCACACGAGCAGTACTTC. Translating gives CASSSNEREPHEQYF.

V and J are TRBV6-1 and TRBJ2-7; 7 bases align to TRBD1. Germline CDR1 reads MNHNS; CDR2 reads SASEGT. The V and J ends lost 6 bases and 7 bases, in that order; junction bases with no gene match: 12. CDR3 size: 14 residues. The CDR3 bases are TGTGCCAGCAGGACCGGGACAGCCAATGTGGAGCAGTACTTC. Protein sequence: CASRTGTANVEQYF.

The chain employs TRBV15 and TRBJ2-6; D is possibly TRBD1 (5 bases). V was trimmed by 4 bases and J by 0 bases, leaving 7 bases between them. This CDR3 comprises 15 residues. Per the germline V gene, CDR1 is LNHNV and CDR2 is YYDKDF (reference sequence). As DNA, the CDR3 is TGTGCCACCAGCACCGACAGCTCTGGGGCCAACGTCCTGACTTTC. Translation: CATSTDSSGANVLTF.

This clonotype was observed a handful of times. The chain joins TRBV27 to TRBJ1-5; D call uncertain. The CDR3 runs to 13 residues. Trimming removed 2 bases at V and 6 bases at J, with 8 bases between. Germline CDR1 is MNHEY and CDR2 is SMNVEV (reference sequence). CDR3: CASSLEGGQPQHF. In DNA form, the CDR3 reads TGTGCCAGCAGTTTAGAAGGAGGTCAGCCCCAGCATTTT.